The rows below give T cell receptor beta chains drawn from one sample of a study of cytomegalovirus exposure and HLA in healthy donors. Produced via immunoSEQ multiplex PCR; TCRdb's table is partial and in-frame only. The sample includes about 240,000 clones, more than 70% of them seen just once. The material sequenced was PBMCs. Source of these receptors: a boy younger than 18 in good health and CMV-seronegative. Each CDR3 is given with its conserved first and last residue.

TRBV5-4,TRBJ2-3,CASSSPGGRGGQHTQYF
TRBV5-1,TRBJ2-1,CASSLDSGRHRGEQFF
TRBV9,NA,CASSVGGAHYEQYF
TRBV2,TRBJ1-1,CAKGAGTEAFF
TRBV7-8,TRBJ2-3,CASSATGGTGDTQYF
TRBV19,TRBJ2-7,CASSIMRHRKQYF
TRBV7-7,TRBJ1-3,CASSLGGAGNTIYF
TRBV2,TRBJ2-1,CASSDASGGHYNEQFF
TRBV19,TRBJ2-7,CASSLWAGSTYEQYF
TRBV6-1,TRBJ2-1,CASSRGSEQFF
TRBV5-1,TRBJ2-7,CASSLGPGTSGSHEQYF
TRBV2,TRBJ2-3,CASKQEADTQYF
TRBV7-9,TRBJ1-2,CASSPPHGRDYGYTF
TRBV30,TRBJ2-7,CAWTRGAGGYEQYF
TRBV19,TRBJ2-7,CASSGQGGSYEQYF
TRBV14,TRBJ2-3,CASSHISNTQYF
TRBV30,TRBJ1-1,CAGEGSAAFF
TRBV6-1,TRBJ1-5,CASRGPSNSNQPQHF
TRBV2,TRBJ2-7,CASRRIREGGVGYEQYF
TRBV30,TRBJ1-4,CAWSGTINEKLFF
TRBV6-5,TRBJ1-1,CASSSIRGQSSEAFF
TRBV4-2,TRBJ2-3,CASSQVLGDTQYF
TRBV10-1,TRBJ2-1,CASSRTGYVEGQFF
TRBV12-5,TRBJ2-3,CASTSGRYTATQYF
TRBV11-3,TRBJ2-3,CASSPNRGVSGASTQYF
TRBV7-9,TRBJ1-2,CASSLVSGGYGYTF
TRBV6-6,TRBJ2-7,CASRRRSEREQYF
TRBV5-5,TRBJ1-2,CASSLGTTGTGYTF
TRBV15,TRBJ2-7,CATSRRTGDGAEQYF
TRBV7-2,TRBJ2-5,CASSLAGQYETQYF
TRBV5-4,TRBJ2-1,CASSLRDRLYNEQFF
TRBV11-2,TRBJ2-7,CASSLVNREEQYF
TRBV4-1,TRBJ2-7,CASSQVPGVGDEQYF
TRBV7-9,TRBJ1-1,CASSLGAGRTVNTEAFF
TRBV5-4,TRBJ1-4,CASSLTAGDNEKLFF
TRBV4-2,TRBJ1-4,CASSLGSTRQGAREKLFF
TRBV7-9,TRBJ1-1,CASSLVGNTEAFF
TRBV29-1,TRBJ2-7,CSVAGSSYEQYF
TRBV5-6,TRBJ2-3,CASGRSSGVTDTQYF
TRBV5-6,TRBJ2-3,CASSPEFGVDTQYF
TRBV11-2,TRBJ1-2,CASSLEVTYGYTF
TRBV5-1,TRBJ2-7,CASSLISGGANEQYF
TRBV6-1,TRBJ2-1,CASSEVRLQFF
TRBV6-6,TRBJ1-5,CASSQPGQSNQPQHF
TRBV10-2,TRBJ2-2,CASRTGTYTGELFF
TRBV10-3,TRBJ2-5,CAISIVAGKGQGLGTQYF
TRBV18,TRBJ2-7,CASSPGGAGGAYEQYF
TRBV5-1,TRBJ2-5,CASSLDFEGAQYF
TRBV19,TRBJ1-4,CASSTTRDLDEKLFF
TRBV19,TRBJ2-1,CASSIPGQVYNEQFF
TRBV19,TRBJ1-1,CASSMSPGSTEAFF
TRBV10-1,TRBJ2-5,CASSETVSGGAETQYF